This TCR beta chain was identified in a study of beta chain features in type 1 diabetes (dated by TCRdb to the late 2010s). With regard to the full study: Patients and healthy donors did not differ in mean age, gender distribution, total cell number or subset yield. A total of some 110 million sorted cells were examined across all samples, and the number of cells per subset was strongly correlated with RNA yield. Regulatory and stem cell-like memory subsets were isolated from only 8 patients and roughly eight healthy donors, whereas naive and central memory subsets came from all 28 donors. In the study, recently diagnosed type 1 diabetes patients and matched healthy donors were compared on the TCRB repertoires of their sorted circulating CD4+ T cell subsets.

The entire isolated RNA was reverse transcribed using the High Capacity cDNA Reverse Transcription Kit, and thus expressed TCRB transcripts were sequenced. Deep immunoSEQ sequencing was applied to naive, central memory and regulatory T cell samples, giving an average of roughly 3.5 million total reads per sample. After sorted cells were lysed in RLT buffer, RNA was extracted with DNase-treated RNeasy Micro or Mini kits, with the choice depending on cell number. To prevent cross-contamination, every cell subset was processed on its own, while patient and healthy donor samples were processed together. The immunoSEQ multiplex PCR was used to amplify TCRB sequences from cDNA, generating 87-bp fragments that spanned the CDR3 region. The amplicons were sequenced using the Illumina HiSeq platform. The paper's data handling went like this. Synthetic template baselines were used to correct PCR bias computationally, reads within Hamming distance 2 were collapsed together, and singletons that could not be merged were discarded. Reads were aligned to IMGT to assign V, D and J genes, CDR3 length, and insertions or deletions at six rearrangement sites. Within each subset, clonotype counts were normalized to sorted cell number, and only after that were true diversity and Gini coefficients computed with the tcR R package. The overlap coefficient, calculated on TCRB nucleotide sequences, was used to measure repertoire sharing. Out-of-frame TCRB sequences from naive cells were analyzed as a proxy for the pre-selection repertoire. Entries here come from immuneACCESS through TCRdb and include only in-frame sequences with V and J called. Some clones fail to appear in such tables; in the studies checked, an unresolved V gene covers under half of the shortfall, and the cause of the remainder is unknown. V, J and clone size are taken as reported in that table, and D and trimming were inferred from the DNA itself. The sample profile shows 850,000 to 900,000 clones; roughly a sixth of them were found once. The top ten constitute about 0.02% of the sample.

Each donor gave one peripheral blood draw, approximately 100 mL on average, collected into heparinised tubes. Using a panel that included CD45RO, CCR7, CD25, CD127, CD95 and CD27, naive, central memory, regulatory and stem cell-like memory CD4+ T cells were sorted on a BD FACSAria II. Every sorted population had a purity above 98%. PBMCs were separated immediately by Lymphoprep density gradient centrifugation and were stained directly, without being cultured. So that batch effects would be minimized, each experiment stained and sorted samples in pairs, pairing one healthy donor with one patient. This clone turned up a few times. Its target antigen remains unknown. Per-base qualities were not stored, and no clone one base away is much larger. The CDR3 starts with the cysteine, ends with the phenylalanine, and has 13 residues. CDR3 DNA is the only sequence kept; it has 39 bases, read in frame from the first base. V lost 0 bases and J lost 0 bases; the stretch between them is 3 bases long. The germline V gene encodes CDR1 SGHNT and CDR2 YYREEE (reference sequence).

What the work shows at the level of the full study, not this receptor alone: PCR may preferentially amplify shorter templates, but because patient and control samples were amplified and corrected together, any resulting skew would affect both groups equally. In all four CD4+ subsets, TCRB CDR3 length was moderately but significantly shorter in type 1 diabetes patients. Naive, central memory and regulatory TCRB repertoires appeared more similar among patients than among healthy donors. Because small numbers of individuals were included in the HLA sub-analyses, any influence of HLA type on TCRB rearrangement was left unresolved. Because cDNA was sequenced instead of genomic DNA, highly expressing activated cells could be over-represented, though the groups showed no difference in activation or CD3 levels. Fewer insertions and more nucleotide deletions at VDJ recombination sites were observed in patients with type 1 diabetes, implying thymic rearrangement abnormalities.

The sequence derives from a woman aged 18 to 35 in good health. The chain links TRBV5-4 with TRBJ1-2, with the D gene not clear enough to name. Sequences were obtained from naive CD4+ T cells from blood. In the paper's terms, the cell subset or site label means: true naive CD4+ T cells. The CDR3: CASSLGANYGYTF. DNA sequence: TGTGCCAGCAGCTTGGGCGCTAACTATGGCTACACCTTC.